Presented here are 24 T cell receptor beta chains from one specimen sequenced in a study of preoperative IRX-2 immunotherapy in early breast cancer. Treatment here: preoperative locoregional IRX-2 cytokine immunotherapy. Libraries were prepared by immunoSEQ multiplex PCR; TCRdb keeps only in-frame clonotypes and omits some of them. The table records roughly 93,000 clones, roughly 88% of them present only once. The sequencing here drew on tumor tissue, taken after IRX-2 immunotherapy. All receptors derive from a human donor with breast cancer.

The table lists this clone with a count of one. V usage is TRBV11-3 and J usage is TRBJ1-1; D is perhaps TRBD1 (5 bases). The V end lost 3 bases, the J end lost 8 bases, and 19 bases lay between the germline ends. The V gene's germline CDR1 is SGHNT and CDR2 YENEEA. CDR3 size: 15 residues. CDR3 sequence reads: CASSLGLSDRIEAFF. In DNA form, the CDR3 reads TGTGCCAGCAGCTTGGGACTCTCTGATCGGATAGAAGCTTTCTTT. Full variable domain (outside the CDR3, taken from reference TRBV11-3 and TRBJ1-1): EAGVVQSPRYKIIEKKQPVAFWCNPISGHNTLYWYLQNLGQGPELLIRYENEEAVDDSQLPKDRFSAERLKGVDSTLKIQPAELGDSAVYLCASSLGLSDRIEAFFGQGTRLTVV.

The chain is built from TRBV11-3 and TRBJ1-1, with D possibly TRBD1 on 6 matching bases. The germline gives CDR1 SGHNT, CDR2 YENEEA. V was pared by 7 bases and J by 7 bases, with 19 bases between. This CDR3 region has 14 residues. The CDR3 nucleotides are TGTGCCAGCACCACGACAGGAAGGGGTTTTGAAGCTTTCTTT. It codes for CASTTTGRGFEAFF.

J is TRBJ1-1 and V is TRBV10-2; no reliable D call. The CDR3 extends over 12 amino acids. Germline V gene lookup returns CDR1 WSHSY and CDR2 SAAADI. The V gene lost 10 bases and the J gene lost 2 bases, with 11 bases spanning the gap. CDR3 coding DNA: TGCGCCACCATCGTCCCTAACACTGAAGCTTTCTTT. Translation: CATIVPNTEAFF.

The CDR3 sequence: CASSIHDRVMNTEAFF. The DNA of the CDR3 is TGTGCCAGTAGCATACATGATAGGGTCATGAACACTGAAGCTTTCTTT. This sequence joins TRBV19 and TRBJ1-1; D call uncertain. The CDR3 has 16 residues. CDR1 and CDR2 (germline): LNHDA, SQIVND (reference sequence). V dropped 6 bases and J dropped 0 bases, with 17 bases sitting between them.

This chain uses TRBV30 with TRBJ2-3, with TRBD2 matching 7 bases. This CDR3 region has 17 residues. Trimming at V came to 1 base and at J to 4 bases, leaving 14 bases not matched to a gene. Germline CDR1 reads GTSNPN; CDR2 reads SVGIG (reference sequence). The CDR3 nucleotides are TGTGCCTGGAGTGCTGGGACTACTCGATTTGTCGCAGATACGCAGTATTTT. Translation gives CAWSAGTTRFVADTQYF.

The chain couples TRBV12-2 to TRBJ1-1; the DNA was not used to check the table's D call, TRBD1. TRBV12-2 is reported as a pseudogene. This CDR3 contains 14 residues. The CDR3 loop reads CATDRSRDATEAFF. Written as DNA, the CDR3 is TGTGCCACGGACAGGAGCAGGGACGCCACTGAAGCTTTCTTT.

The table lists this clone with a few counts. J is TRBJ1-5 and V is TRBV19; D gene unclear. The CDR3 has 13 amino acids. V was pared by 6 bases and J by 7 bases, with 13 bases between. The germline V gene has CDR1 LNHDA and CDR2 SQIVND (reference sequence). The CDR3 here is CASRDFMDQPQHF. The DNA of the CDR3 is TGTGCCAGTAGGGACTTCATGGACCAGCCCCAGCATTTT.

This clone was detected only once. V usage is TRBV18 and J usage is TRBJ2-1, with 8 bases lining up with TRBD2. The CDR3 runs to 15 residues. CDR1 is KGHSH, CDR2 LQKENI, per germline. Trimming took 3 bases from V and 8 from J; bases not matched to a gene: 9. The CDR3 coding sequence is TGTGCCAGCTCACCGTCTAGGTTCGGGAGGGATGAGCAGTTCTTC. As protein: CASSPSRFGRDEQFF.

This chain links TRBV28 with TRBJ2-5; D perhaps matches TRBD1 (5 bases). This CDR3 has 13 amino acids. Germline lookup yields CDR1 MDHEN and CDR2 SYDVKM. The germline V and J ends were trimmed by 6 bases and 4 bases, with 12 bases remaining between them. CDR3 nucleotides: TGTGCCAGCAGCCTACAGGTCGTAGAGACCCAGTACTTC. Its translation is CASSLQVVETQYF.

The rearrangement links TRBV7-7 to TRBJ1-1; 8 positions agree with TRBD1. Germline V gene lookup returns CDR1 SSHAT and CDR2 FNYEAQ (reference sequence). The CDR3 sequence is 14 residues long. J lost 6 bases, V lost 5 bases, and 8 bases had no gene match. The CDR3 DNA follows: TGTGCCAGCAGCCTCCAGGGGGCAGGCGCTGAAGCTTTCTTT. As protein: CASSLQGAGAEAFF. Variable domain in full (rest from reference TRBV7-7 and TRBJ1-1): GAGVSQSPRYKVTKRGQDVTLRCDPISSHATLYWYQQALGQGPEFLTYFNYEAQPDKSGLPSDRFSAERPEGSISTLTIQRTEQRDSAMYRCASSLQGAGAEAFFGQGTRLTVV.

The rearrangement uses TRBV11-3 and TRBJ2-3; 11 nucleotides match TRBD1. This CDR3 region has 16 residues. Trimming removed 5 bases from V and 2 bases from J; junction bases left unmatched: 6. Germline V gene lookup returns CDR1 SGHNT and CDR2 YENEEA. The DNA of the CDR3 is TGTGCCAGCAGCGAAGGGACAGGGGGATACACAGATACGCAGTATTTT. Translated, it gives CASSEGTGGYTDTQYF.

This chain joins TRBV12-5 and TRBJ1-1; possibly TRBD1 for D (5 bases). Trimming took off 1 base at V and 5 bases at J, with 8 bases between the two ends. The V gene's germline CDR1 is LGHNT and CDR2 FRNRAP. This CDR3 contains 13 residues. The CDR3 DNA is TGTGCTAGTGGTTTGGAAGGGGTGACTGAAGCTTTCTTT. Protein sequence: CASGLEGVTEAFF.

The rearrangement links TRBV28 to TRBJ2-7; no reliable D call. Germline CDR1 is MDHEN and CDR2 is SYDVKM. Trimming pared 7 bases from V and 0 bases from J, leaving 7 bases between. The CDR3 totals 12 residues. The CDR3, as DNA: TGTGCCAGCAATACCCTCTCCTACGAGCAGTACTTC. This sequence encodes CASNTLSYEQYF. The full variable domain, with the rest looked up from reference TRBV28 and TRBJ2-7, is DVKVTQSSRYLVKRTGEKVFLECVQDMDHENMFWYRQDPGLGLRLIYFSYDVKMKEKGDIPEGYSVSREKKERFSLILESASTNQTSMYLCASNTLSYEQYFGPGTRLTVT.

As for this clone: At least one base is unread or ambiguous, so its residue appears as X. The chain recombines TRBV28 with TRBJ1-2, with D unclear. The CDR3 runs to 12 residues. Germline V lookup: CDR1 MDHEN, CDR2 SYDVKM. Trimming removed 4 bases at V and 4 bases at J, with 7 bases between. The CDR3 nucleotides are TGTGCCAGCAGTTCGGACYTCTATGGCTACACCTTC. Residues: CASSSDXYGYTF.

The rearrangement links TRBV28 to TRBJ1-1; D remains unclear. The germline V and J ends were trimmed by 3 bases and 1 base, with 9 bases remaining between them. The CDR3 sequence is 14 residues long. Germline CDR1 and CDR2: MDHEN and SYDVKM. The CDR3 nucleotides are TGTGCCAGCAGTTTGGGCAGGAGGAACACTGAAGCTTTCTTT. This encodes CASSLGRRNTEAFF.

The CDR3 spells CASSFWTGGSEQYF. The CDR3 nucleotides read TGCGCCAGCAGCTTTTGGACAGGGGGGAGCGAGCAGTACTTC. V usage is TRBV5-1 and J usage is TRBJ2-7, with 10 nucleotides matching TRBD1. The length of the CDR3 is 14 residues. The germline V gene has CDR1 SGHRS and CDR2 YFSETQ. The V and J ends lost 2 bases and 6 bases, in that order; junction bases with no gene match: 5. The variable domain in full, completed from reference TRBV5-1 and TRBJ2-7, reads KAGVTQTPRYLIKTRGQQVTLSCSPISGHRSVSWYQQTPGQGLQFLFEYFSETQRNKGNFPGRFSGRQFSNSRSEMNVSTLELGDSALYLCASSFWTGGSEQYFGPGTRLTVT.

This rearrangement joins TRBV29-1 to TRBJ1-3, with a possible D match to TRBD1 (5 bases). Germline CDR1 SQVTM, CDR2 ANQGSEA. There are 13 residues in the CDR3. V was trimmed by 6 bases and J by 0 bases, leaving 9 bases between them. CDR3 sequence reads: CSVAGLSGNTIYF. In DNA, the CDR3 is TGCAGCGTCGCGGGACTCTCTGGAAACACCATATATTTT.

V and J are TRBV19 and TRBJ2-2; D may be TRBD1 (5 bases). With 4 bases removed from V and 1 base from J, the gap between germline ends came to 10 bases. The CDR3 covers 15 residues. Germline lookup yields CDR1 LNHDA and CDR2 SQIVND (reference sequence). In nucleotides, the CDR3 is TGTGCCAGTAGTAAGGAAACAGGGAACACCGGGGAGCTGTTTTTT. Encoded protein: CASSKETGNTGELFF.

Here the CDR3 DNA reads TGTGCCAGCAGGCCTGGGACAGAAGGCGGCAATGAGCAGTTCTTC. Translation gives CASRPGTEGGNEQFF. The rearrangement links TRBV6-8 to TRBJ2-1; TRBD1 matches at 7 bases. The junction had 11 bases not matched to a gene; V was cut back by 6 bases and J by 6 bases. CDR3 length equals 15 residues. Germline V gene data show CDR1 as MNHGY and CDR2 as SAAAGT.

The genes are TRBV18 and TRBJ2-4; no clear D gene. The germline CDR1 and CDR2 sequences are KGHSH and LQKENI. The CDR3 runs to 13 residues. V was pared by 6 bases and J by 7 bases, with 13 bases between. The DNA for the CDR3 is TGTGCCAGCTCCCCTAAGGGCGATAACATTCAGTACTTC. Protein sequence: CASSPKGDNIQYF. Based on the CDR3 plus reference TRBV18 and TRBJ2-4, the full variable domain is NAGVMQNPRHLVRRRGQEARLRCSPMKGHSHVYWYRQLPEEGLKFMVYLQKENIIDESGMPKERFSAEFPKEGPSILRIQQVVRGDSAAYFCASSPKGDNIQYFGAGTRLSVL.

The rearrangement uses TRBV5-1 and TRBJ1-3; D gene ambiguous. CDR3 length equals 14 residues. The germline V gene encodes CDR1 SGHRS and CDR2 YFSETQ. V was clipped by 0 bases and J by 4 bases, with 8 bases between them. The CDR3 coding sequence is TGCGCCAGCAGCTTGGTGGGCCAGGGAAACACCATATATTTT. Its translation: CASSLVGQGNTIYF.

This rearrangement joins TRBV11-3 to TRBJ2-3; 7 positions match TRBD2. The length of the CDR3 is 19 residues. Per germline, CDR1 SGHNT and CDR2 YENEEA. V dropped 5 bases and J dropped 4; count of bases not matched to a gene: 21. The CDR3 coding sequence is TGTGCCAGCAGCCGCTCCGGGAGGATTATTGAGAGGATCGCAGATACGCAGTATTTT. It yields the protein CASSRSGRIIERIADTQYF.

This chain uses TRBV18 with TRBJ1-4; possible D gene TRBD1, 5 bases. Trimming removed 4 bases at V and 3 bases at J, with 12 bases between. The CDR3 spans 15 residues. Per germline, CDR1 KGHSH and CDR2 LQKENI. The CDR3 region is CASSQQPGSNEKLFF. The CDR3 coding sequence is TGTGCCAGCTCACAACAGCCAGGGTCTAATGAAAAACTGTTTTTT.

This sequence joins TRBV5-1 and TRBJ2-2; TRBD1 matches 7 bases. Trimming cost V 6 bases and J 5 bases; bases outside gene matches: 7. Germline V gives CDR1 SGHRS, CDR2 YFSETQ. CDR3 length: 14 residues. In nucleotides, the CDR3 is TGCGCCAGCAAATTGAGCAGGGGGACCGGGGAGCTGTTTTTT. Protein product: CASKLSRGTGELFF.